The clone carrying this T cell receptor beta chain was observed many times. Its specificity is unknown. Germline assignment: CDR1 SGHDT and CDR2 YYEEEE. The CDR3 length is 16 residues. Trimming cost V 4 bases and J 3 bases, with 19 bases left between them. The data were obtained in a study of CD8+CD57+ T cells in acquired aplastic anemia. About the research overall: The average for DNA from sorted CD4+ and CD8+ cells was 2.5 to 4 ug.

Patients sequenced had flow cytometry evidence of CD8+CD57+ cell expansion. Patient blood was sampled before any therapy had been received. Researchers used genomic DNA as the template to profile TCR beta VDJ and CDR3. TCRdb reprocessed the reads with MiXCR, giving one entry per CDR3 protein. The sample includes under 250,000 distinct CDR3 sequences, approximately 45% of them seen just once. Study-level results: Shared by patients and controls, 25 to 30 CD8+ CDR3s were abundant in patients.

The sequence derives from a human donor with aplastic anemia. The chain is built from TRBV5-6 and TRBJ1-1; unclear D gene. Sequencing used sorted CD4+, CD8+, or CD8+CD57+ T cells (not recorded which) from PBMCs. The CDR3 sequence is CASSLPLAKWDTEAFF. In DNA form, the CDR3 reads TGTGCCAGCAGCCTGCCTCTGGCAAAGTGGGACACTGAAGCTTTCTTT.